The T cell receptor beta chain under discussion was sequenced for a study of early T cells in non-severe SARS-CoV-2 infection (dated by TCRdb to the early 2020s). About the investigation overall: Because TCR sequencing relied on bulk RNA taken from unsorted whole blood, pairing of alpha and beta chains was not possible. The paper as a whole reports these results and caveats: Matching against VDJdb was skewed toward anti-spike CD8 responses, likely underestimated virus-specific expansions, and missed private and CD4 specificities.

There are many counts of this clonotype. Its antigen is unknown. No base qualities exist here, and no much larger clone lies one base off it. The study was a case-control design nested within a healthcare worker cohort in London, UK, with weekly nasopharyngeal swab PCR tests and blood sampling. Healthcare workers were recruited between 23 and 31 March 2020, during the week of the UK lockdown, and were followed weekly for up to roughly 16 weeks. From cysteine to phenylalanine, the CDR3 is 14 amino acids long. Of the read, only the CDR3 DNA is kept; its 42 bases are in frame from base 1. A distance of 10 bases separates the germline ends of V and J, which lose 0 bases and 5 bases respectively. CDR1 and CDR2 are drawn from the germline V gene: SGHDN, FVKESK. The protocol used for the library was 5' RACE. TCRdb shows the sequencer as NextSeq 500. The TCR library protocol attached unique molecular identifiers to individual cDNA molecules to correct for sequencing error and PCR bias. Sequencing covered both TCR alpha and beta chains, and within each sample the abundances of alpha and beta sequences were tightly co-correlated. In the source study's methods: Decombinator V4 was used to perform V gene, J gene and CDR3 annotation of TCR sequences. Expanded TCRs were defined as changing significantly between any two time points under a Poisson model with p below 0.0001. TCR abundances were normalised to the total number of TCRs sequenced per sample and expressed as counts per million. MAIT TCRs were defined by TRAV1-2 paired with TRAJ12, TRAJ20 or TRAJ33, and iNKT TCRs by TRAV10 paired with TRAJ18. A search of VDJdb, accessed on 1 November 2021, was run for TCRs annotated to CMV, EBV and SARS-CoV-2, with TCRs annotated for multiple antigens excluded. TCRdb reprocessed the public reads (quality trimming at Q25 with fastp, clone calling with MiXCR) and kept in-frame beta chains. Each CDR3 protein gets just one entry, which takes the most common genes and DNA from the rows behind it. These V and J calls rely on TCRdb rather than the paper's analysis. For this sample the table gives some 58,000 distinct CDR3 sequences, of which around 13% were detected only once. The ten top clones hold around 4.2% of the sample.

Material: whole blood. This TCR came from an adult who was a healthcare worker with PCR-confirmed SARS-CoV-2 infection or an uninfected control (not recorded which). The chain is assembled from TRBV14 and TRBJ1-1; the D segment could be TRBD1, given 5 matching bases. The nucleotide sequence is TGTGCCAGCAGCCAAGATCGGGGGTATACTGAAGCTTTCTTT. The translation is CASSQDRGYTEAFF.